This is a list of T cell receptor beta chains from one sample in a study of CXCR3-negative and CXCR3-positive naive CD8 T cells. TCRdb reprocessed the 5' RACE reads and reports one entry per CDR3 protein, with no DNA. This table lists 120,000 to 150,000 distinct CDR3 sequences. Sequencing was done on a sample of naive CXCR3+ CD8+ T cells from blood. Receptors originate from a human donor in good health. Some clones in this sample may be carry-over from other donors' samples. Both conserved end residues are part of each CDR3. Fields, in order: J gene, V gene, CDR3 protein.

>TRBJ2-2|TRBV12-3/TRBV12-4
CASSQLTGGDTGELFF
>TRBJ2-3|TRBV29-1
CSVTGSLEPDTQYF
>TRBJ2-3|TRBV7-2
CASSLGGEGLGDTQYF
>TRBJ2-7|TRBV27
CASSSFPQRPALHEQYF
>TRBJ2-5|TRBV20-1
CSARDRGLPQETQYF
>TRBJ2-2|TRBV29-1
CSGHETHTGELFF
>TRBJ2-1|TRBV27
CASSFLPSSYNEQFF
>TRBJ2-7|TRBV9
CASSASGVKDEQYF
>TRBJ2-7|TRBV11-3
CASSLPPKSHEQYF
>TRBJ1-2|TRBV7-8
CASSLDLAQPGYTF
>TRBJ2-7|TRBV20-1
CSASPTGPPGEQYF
>TRBJ2-7|TRBV12-3/TRBV12-4
CASSTGLEGYEQYF
>TRBJ2-2|TRBV29-1
CGVEDYSGTGELFF
>TRBJ2-1|TRBV5-1
CASRLGQGVGNEQFF
>TRBJ2-5|TRBV7-9
CASSPRLAGGPPGETQYF
>TRBJ2-1|TRBV4-3
CASSQDRGYGTNEQFF
>TRBJ2-1|TRBV28
CASSLGRPEAAKRYNEQFF
>TRBJ2-7|TRBV7-9
CASSFQDSYEQYF
>TRBJ2-5|TRBV29-1
CSVGVLSTGKETQYF
>TRBJ2-7|TRBV12-3/TRBV12-4
CASSFAASYEQYF
>TRBJ2-7|TRBV20-1
CSARLGAVEQYF
>TRBJ2-4|TRBV7-8
CASSPRGSLAKNIQYF
>TRBJ1-1|TRBV28
CASSSLQDTEAFF
>TRBJ2-2|TRBV27
CASSFVQVAGELFF
>TRBJ2-7|TRBV4-1
CASSPYAGTGYEQYF
>TRBJ1-3|TRBV20-1
CSAREEGPGNTIYF
>TRBJ1-2|TRBV7-9
CASSLDGTGYGYTF
>TRBJ2-2|TRBV5-1
CASSLSGQGKTGELFF
>TRBJ2-7|TRBV28
CASSPGTGNYEQYF
>TRBJ2-7|TRBV19
CASSIDPGTELEEQYF
>TRBJ2-1|TRBV28
CASNNLAGGPGEQFF
>TRBJ2-7|TRBV7-9
CASSPWTSGDTYEQYF
>TRBJ2-1|TRBV18
CASSPPPGNGLTGEQFF
>TRBJ2-2|TRBV5-5
CASRLGGFTGELFF
>TRBJ2-1|TRBV5-1
CASSLALAGGTYYNEQFF
>TRBJ2-2|TRBV4-3
CASSGTMGVMVNTGELFF
>TRBJ2-1|TRBV29-1
CSVLSPYSEQFF
>TRBJ2-5|TRBV29-1
CSVDSGTGKETQYF
>TRBJ2-7|TRBV7-7
CASSFGPGSSYEQYF
>TRBJ2-7|TRBV28
CASSLPGQGSEQYF
>TRBJ2-3|TRBV19
CASSIGTLDTDTQYF
>TRBJ2-2|TRBV7-6
CASSLGSGGPYTGELFF
>TRBJ2-1|TRBV20-1
CSARGYRDSNEQFF
>TRBJ2-1|TRBV5-1
CASRGLAANEQFF
>TRBJ1-1|TRBV29-1
CSVDKVEGLSIGLGTEAFF
>TRBJ2-1|TRBV25-1
CATSGRYNEQFF
>TRBJ2-5|TRBV19
CASSTWDQETQYF
>TRBJ1-1|TRBV12-3/TRBV12-4
CASSHRAYEAFF